This TCR beta chain was profiled in a study of OX40 agonist ivuxolimab in advanced cancers. Study summary: The study enrolled dose-escalation patients with hepatocellular carcinoma, melanoma, renal cell or head and neck cancer. Study findings and constraints: Partial responders treated at 0.1-3.0 mg/kg exhibited clonal expansion among the lowest measured. At 0.1 to 3.0 mg/kg and by week 6, CD4+ and CD8+ T cells in the blood had expanded clonally.

V lost 0 bases and J lost 4, with 10 bases in between. The CDR3 covers 14 residues. The germline V gene encodes CDR1 SGHDN and CDR2 FVKESK. Only in-frame clones appear in the TCRdb table, and some are missing; sequencing was by immunoSEQ multiplex PCR. This table has 58,000 or so clones, around 91% appearing once. With respect to this clone: Its antigen is currently unknown.

This clonotype was sampled from an adult with an advanced solid tumor such as melanoma, head and neck, liver or kidney cancer. The rearrangement uses TRBV14 and TRBJ2-7; possible D gene TRBD1, 5 bases. The sample was CD4+ or CD8+ T cells sorted from blood, taken in a trial of the OX40 agonist ivuxolimab. DNA of the CDR3: TGTGCCAGCAGCCAAGAGTGGGGCTCGTACGAGCAGTACTTC. Translation: CASSQEWGSYEQYF. The full variable domain, rest sourced from reference TRBV14 and TRBJ2-7, is EAGVTQFPSHSVIEKGQTVTLRCDPISGHDNLYWYRRVMGKEIKFLLHFVKESKQDESGMPNNRFLAERTGGTYSTLKVQPAELEDSGVYFCASSQEWGSYEQYFGPGTRLTVT.